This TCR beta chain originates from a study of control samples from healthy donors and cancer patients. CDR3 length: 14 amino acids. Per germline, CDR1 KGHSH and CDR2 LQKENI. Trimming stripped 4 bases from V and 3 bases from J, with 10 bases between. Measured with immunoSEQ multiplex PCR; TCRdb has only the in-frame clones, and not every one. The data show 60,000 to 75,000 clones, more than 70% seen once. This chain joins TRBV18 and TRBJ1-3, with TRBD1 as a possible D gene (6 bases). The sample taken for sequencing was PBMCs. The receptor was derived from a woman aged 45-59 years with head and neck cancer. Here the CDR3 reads CASSLQGFGNTIYF. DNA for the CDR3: TGTGCCAGCTCACTACAGGGATTTGGAAACACCATATATTTT.